This T cell receptor beta chain came from a study of T cells after posttransplantation cyclophosphamide. The CDR3 covers 15 residues. V was pared by 0 bases and J by 1 base, with 8 bases between. CDR1 is SGHNT and CDR2 is YYREEE in the germline V gene (reference sequence). TCRdb's copy holds only in-frame clones and misses some; the assay was immunoSEQ multiplex PCR. The sample includes roughly 20,000 clones, nearly 99% seen only once; the top ten take 0.13%. V usage is TRBV5-4 and J usage is TRBJ2-4; unclear D gene. The sequenced sample consisted of naive CD8+ T cells sorted from PBMCs. This clonotype was obtained from a man aged 35 to 55 in good health, CMV-negative, and a related stem cell transplant donor. The CDR3 DNA sequence: TGTGCCAGCAGCTTGGACTCGAGGGCCAAAAACATTCAGTACTTC. Translated, it gives CASSLDSRAKNIQYF.